This T cell receptor beta chain emerged from a study of radiotherapy plus CTLA-4 blockade in lung cancer. Study summary: Objective responses emerged in roughly a sixth of patients, and around 29% attained disease control.

The assay was immunoSEQ multiplex PCR, and TCRdb's table has in-frame clones only and misses some. The sample holds about 50,000 clones; 73% are singletons and the top ten take about 3.8%. Participants had chemo-refractory metastatic non-small-cell lung cancer and were treated with focal radiation plus ipilimumab CTLA-4 blockade. Study findings and constraints: Among reported predictors of response, early blood T cell clone dynamics with interferon-beta performed best. After radiotherapy and ipilimumab, tumor-derived clones expanded in peripheral blood.

CDR1 is SEHNR and CDR2 is FQNEAQ in the germline V gene (reference sequence). Trimming removed 5 bases at V and 1 base at J, with 9 bases between. This CDR3 has 14 amino acids. There are a few counts of this clone. Its antigen is still unknown. This receptor was obtained from a human donor with non-small cell lung cancer who had a complete response to radiotherapy plus ipilimumab. Sequenced here: peripheral blood, sampled from a patient treated with radiotherapy plus ipilimumab. The chain combines TRBV7-9 with TRBJ1-3; the D is unclear. CDR3 amino acids: CASSRRESGNTIYF. The CDR3, as DNA: TGTGCCAGCAGCCGCCGGGAGTCTGGAAACACCATATATTTT.